This T cell receptor beta chain was observed in a study of cytomegalovirus exposure and HLA in healthy donors. After removal of 3 bases from V and 11 bases from J, the junction contained 7 bases not matched to a gene. This CDR3 spans 12 amino acids. From germline, CDR1 is GTSNPN and CDR2 SVGIG (reference sequence). Study-wide points: Association of 16,951 TCR beta sequences with HLA alleles was found at 0.05 false discovery rate in a later analysis.

Concerning this clone itself: Antigen: not known.

The PCR employed 60 Vbeta primers together with 13 Jbeta primers. The assay was immunoSEQ multiplex PCR, and TCRdb's table has in-frame clones only and misses some. Of around 170,000 clones listed, just under 80% are singletons. The sequencing input was PBMCs. The receptor was isolated from a woman in her thirties or forties in good health and CMV-seropositive. The chain employs TRBV30 and TRBJ2-1; 7 bases fit TRBD2. CDR3 region: CAWSGGLNKQFF. The CDR3 region has the DNA TGTGCCTGGAGCGGGGGGTTAAATAAGCAGTTCTTC. Drawing the rest from reference TRBV30 and TRBJ2-1, the complete variable domain is SQTIHQWPATLVQPVGSPLSLECTVEGTSNPNLYWYRQAAGRGLQLLFYSVGIGQISSEVPQNLSASRPQDRQFILSSKKLLLSDSGFYLCAWSGGLNKQFFGPGTRLTVL.